Presented here are 16 T cell receptor beta chains from one specimen sequenced in a study of shared clonotypes between healthy human individuals. Clones were read by immunoSEQ multiplex PCR, and TCRdb kept only the in-frame ones, dropping some. Of 150,000 to 200,000 clones listed, around 63% were seen once; the top ten hold 8% to 13%. The sample was memory CD4+ T cells sorted from blood. Subset of the sample: CD45RA-negative fraction. The receptors derive from a man aged 25 to 40 in good health.

Of note for this clone: A much larger clone lies one base from this, so it may be a read error. Within the sample, other DNA sequences also encode this same CDR3. V and J are TRBV5-1 and TRBJ1-4, with D unresolved. The CDR3 loop spans 12 amino acids. Germline lookup yields CDR1 SGHRS and CDR2 YFSETQ. CDR3 region: CASSWDMEKLFF. CDR3 DNA sequence: TGCGCTAGCAGCTGGGATATGGAAAAACTGTTTTTT.

V and J are TRBV7-9 and TRBJ2-3; possibly TRBD2 for D (5 bases). The CDR3 has 15 residues. CDR1 and CDR2 from the germline V gene are SEHNR and FQNEAQ (reference sequence). Trimming removed 2 bases at V and 1 base at J, with 10 bases between. The chain's CDR3 is CASSLIEGGTDTQYF. As DNA, the CDR3 is TGTGCCAGCAGCTTAATTGAGGGAGGCACAGATACGCAGTATTTT. The full variable domain, its missing parts supplied by reference TRBV7-9 and TRBJ2-3, is DTGVSQNPRHKITKRGQNVTFRCDPISEHNRLYWYRQTLGQGPEFLTYFQNEAQLEKSRLLSDRFSAERPKGSFSTLEIQRTEQGDSAMYLCASSLIEGGTDTQYFGPGTRLTVL.

This clone has only a few counts. V gene TRBV5-5 combines with J gene TRBJ2-3, with D possibly being TRBD2 (5 bases). There are 15 residues in the CDR3. CDR1 is SGHKS, CDR2 YYEKEE, per germline (reference sequence). The V end lost 1 base, the J end lost 4 bases, and 13 bases lay between the germline ends. The chain's CDR3 is CASSLSLVESDTQYF. The CDR3 DNA is TGTGCCAGCAGCTTGTCACTAGTGGAGTCAGATACGCAGTATTTT.

This clone was seen only a few times. The chain carries TRBV29-1 and TRBJ2-3; D remains ambiguous. The ends were cut back, 0 bases at V and 2 bases at J, with 6 bases in the middle. Germline V gives CDR1 SQVTM, CDR2 ANQGSEA. The CDR3 length is 13 residues. Here the CDR3 DNA reads TGCAGCGTTGAAGACCAGGTCACAGATACGCAGTATTTT. This translates into CSVEDQVTDTQYF.

The V call is TRBV5-1, the J call TRBJ1-1; D gene uncertain. CDR1 and CDR2 from the germline V gene are SGHRS and YFSETQ. Deletions cut 5 bases from V and 4 bases from J, with 15 bases between. The CDR3 is made up of 14 amino acids. The chain's CDR3 is CASRGLGGGTEAFF. CDR3 in DNA: TGCGCCAGCAGGGGATTGGGCGGTGGCACTGAAGCTTTCTTT.

This clone was counted ten times or more. The genes are TRBV29-1 and TRBJ1-1; D is ambiguous. Per the germline V gene, CDR1 is SQVTM and CDR2 is ANQGSEA. Trimming pared 7 bases from V and 3 bases from J, leaving 9 bases between. The CDR3 covers 11 residues. CDR3: CSAGSDTEAFF. The CDR3 coding sequence is TGCAGCGCTGGGTCGGACACTGAAGCTTTCTTT.

This clone came up a few times. The genes are TRBV13 and TRBJ2-1; possible D gene TRBD2, 5 bases. V was pared by 3 bases and J by 9 bases, with 9 bases between. The CDR3 totals 12 residues. Germline V lookup: CDR1 PRHDT, CDR2 FYEKMQ (reference sequence). The CDR3 sequence: CASSLHGGEQFF. The CDR3 nucleotides are TGTGCCAGCAGCTTGCACGGAGGTGAGCAGTTCTTC.

The rearrangement links TRBV2 to TRBJ2-7; D gene uncertain. Germline loops: CDR1 SNHLY, CDR2 FYNNEI. This CDR3 has 15 amino acids. Between the trimmed V and J ends, which lost 4 bases and 3 bases, there was a span of 16 bases. This CDR3 reads CASSVRGKGIYEQYF. The CDR3 coding sequence is TGTGCCAGCAGTGTAAGAGGTAAAGGAATCTACGAGCAGTACTTC.

This clone came up a few times. J is TRBJ2-7 and V is TRBV9; 7 nucleotides agree with TRBD1. The CDR3 spans 17 residues. CDR1 is SGDLS and CDR2 is YYNGEE in the germline V gene. With 0 bases clipped from V and 3 bases from J, the junction kept 12 bases outside the gene matches. CDR3 residues: CASSVGTYRGGDYEQYF. The CDR3 bases are TGTGCCAGCAGCGTAGGAACCTACAGGGGTGGTGACTACGAGCAGTACTTC. The whole variable domain, remainder taken from reference TRBV9 and TRBJ2-7, is DSGVTQTPKHLITATGQRVTLRCSPRSGDLSVYWYQQSLDQGLQFLIQYYNGEERAKGNILERFSAQQFPDLHSELNLSSLELGDSALYFCASSVGTYRGGDYEQYFGPGTRLTVT.

CDR3 in amino acids: CATSREGLAGVGEQFF. The CDR3 DNA is TGTGCCACCAGCAGAGAAGGCCTAGCGGGAGTCGGCGAGCAGTTCTTC. This sequence joins TRBV15 and TRBJ2-1, with 10 bases fitting TRBD2. The CDR3 runs to 16 residues. The germline CDR1 and CDR2 sequences are LNHNV and YYDKDF (reference sequence). V shed 0 bases and J 10 bases; nucleotides not matched to a gene: 9.

J is TRBJ2-1 and V is TRBV7-9, with a weak D call TRBD1 (6 bases). Germline lookup yields CDR1 SEHNR and CDR2 FQNEAQ (reference sequence). V was cut by 9 bases and J by 6 bases, with 18 bases left in between. The CDR3 covers 14 residues. CDR3 DNA: TGTGCCAGTTTGTTGACAGGTAGTAGCAATGAGCAGTTCTTC. This encodes CASLLTGSSNEQFF.

The chain has TRBV5-1 and TRBJ2-6, with a weak D call TRBD1 (6 bases). V lost 2 bases to trimming and J lost 0 bases, with 12 bases between them. The germline CDR1 and CDR2 sequences are SGHRS and YFSETQ. This CDR3 spans 17 amino acids. The CDR3 region has the DNA TGCGCCAGCAGCTTTTCCCCACAGGGCTCTGGGGCCAACGTCCTGACTTTC. This translates into CASSFSPQGSGANVLTF. The full variable domain, its missing parts supplied by reference TRBV5-1 and TRBJ2-6, is KAGVTQTPRYLIKTRGQQVTLSCSPISGHRSVSWYQQTPGQGLQFLFEYFSETQRNKGNFPGRFSGRQFSNSRSEMNVSTLELGDSALYLCASSFSPQGSGANVLTFGAGSRLTVL.

This clone was seen just once. V and J are TRBV15 and TRBJ2-3; D remains ambiguous. V was cut by 1 base and J by 2 bases, with 13 bases left in between. The CDR3 length is 16 residues. CDR1 and CDR2 from the germline V gene are LNHNV and YYDKDF (reference sequence). The CDR3 region has the DNA TGTGCCACCAGCAGAGTTTCCTTACCCCCCACAGATACGCAGTATTTT. Translated: CATSRVSLPPTDTQYF.

The V call is TRBV29-1, the J call TRBJ2-1; D may be TRBD2 (5 bases). The germline V gene encodes CDR1 SQVTM and CDR2 ANQGSEA. This CDR3 contains 14 residues. V lost 4 bases to trimming and J lost 0 bases, with 10 bases between them. The CDR3 sequence: CSVADFHSYNEQFF. The CDR3 DNA follows: TGCAGCGTTGCGGACTTCCACTCCTACAATGAGCAGTTCTTC.

This clone appeared once. This rearrangement joins TRBV4-3 to TRBJ2-6; D possibly corresponds to TRBD2 (6 bases). The germline gives CDR1 LGHNA, CDR2 YSLEER. The germline V and J ends were trimmed by 1 base and 2 bases, with 18 bases remaining between them. The CDR3 has 19 amino acids. CDR3 in DNA: TGCGCCAGCAGCCAAGCGGGGGACTGGCAAAAACCTGGGGCCAACGTCCTGACTTTC. This encodes CASSQAGDWQKPGANVLTF.

The chain uses TRBV6-5 and TRBJ1-2; D call uncertain. V lost 0 bases, J lost 7 bases, and 9 bases lay in between. Looked up from germline, CDR1 is MNHEY and CDR2 is SVGAGI. This CDR3 has 13 residues. DNA of the CDR3: TGTGCCAGCAGTTACTCGACGGGCTCTGGCTACACCTTC. Translating gives CASSYSTGSGYTF.